This T cell receptor (beta chain) was sequenced in a study of regulatory T cells in long-lasting Graves disease. Arm-PCR of CDR3 regions and iRepertoire HTBI primers were used to build TCR beta libraries. Via MiXCR, TCRdb re-called the multiplex PCR reads, giving one row per CDR3 protein. The repertoire holds 520,000 or so distinct CDR3 sequences, with around 12% as singletons. Study findings and constraints: The persistent group shared around 2,700 public clonotypes, more than the approximately 970 shared by new patients. Study of thyroid tissue was not done, with only peripheral blood studied. Patients with persistent disease showed a bias toward TRBV28, TRBJ1-2 and TRBJ2-5.

The CDR3 has 20 amino acids. J was trimmed by 1 base and V by 0 bases; bases with no gene match: 8. The germline V gene encodes CDR1 SGHNT and CDR2 YENEEA. In its sample, this clonotype was seen a few times. Its antigen is still unknown. As to time point: newly diagnosed GD, antithyroid drugs for less than 3 months. Preparation of the TCR library used RNA extracted from PBMCs. These data were likewise used in another study, on T cells in Graves' hyperthyroidism and ophthalmopathy. That publication notes: In the blood, most expanded thyroid clonotypes above 0.001 appeared as well.

The genes are TRBV11-3 and TRBJ2-2; 13 positions match TRBD2. Source: peripheral blood mononuclear cells (PBMCs), taken at new diagnosis, from a patient treated with antithyroid drugs. This TCR was sampled from a woman in her twenties or thirties with Graves disease. In DNA, the CDR3 is TGTGCCAGCAGCTTAGAGGGTTGGGGGACTAGCGGGATGAACACCGGGGAGCTGTTTTTT. Protein: CASSLEGWGTSGMNTGELFF.